The 24 T cell receptor beta chains below come from one sample, sequenced in a study of breast tumors, draining lymph nodes, adjacent tissues. TCRdb reprocessed the multiplex PCR reads with MiXCR, giving one entry per CDR3 protein. The data contain about 140,000 distinct CDR3 sequences, approximately 30% of them singletons. The lymph nodes were axillary draining lymph nodes from breast cancer patients. The material sequenced was axillary lymph node tissue. These receptors were obtained from a female donor with breast cancer. Some clones in this sample may be carry-over from other donors' samples.

At least ten counts were recorded for this clonotype. The chain combines TRBV7-2 with TRBJ2-3, with TRBD2 matching 10 bases. V lost 0 bases and J lost 6; bases outside the gene matches: 6. Germline V gives CDR1 SGHTA, CDR2 FQGNSA. The CDR3 is made up of 16 amino acids. The CDR3 spells CASSLAQRGGLDTQYF. The CDR3 region has the DNA TGTGCCAGCAGCTTAGCGCAGCGGGGGGGCCTGGATACGCAGTATTTT.

Concerning this clonotype itself: The CDR3 carries no conserved terminal phenylalanine or tryptophan, so it likely arises from a read error. No DNA is shown, since the ends of the CDR3 on it are uncertain; the CDR3 is the one TCRdb lists. V usage is TRBV6-6 and J usage is TRBJ2-6. Germline loops: CDR1 MNHNY, CDR2 SVGAGI (reference sequence). The CDR3 length is 8 residues, termini included. The CDR3 is CASSYSTS.

Many counts were recorded for this clonotype. The V and J genes are TRBV7-8 and TRBJ2-1; 11 bases match TRBD1. CDR1 is SGHVS and CDR2 is FQNEAQ in the germline V gene. The CDR3 is 16 amino acids. V dropped 1 base and J dropped 9; count of bases not matched to a gene: 8. CDR3 region: CASSLEGDRGLGEQFF. Here the CDR3 DNA reads TGTGCCAGCAGCTTAGAGGGGGACAGGGGGTTGGGTGAGCAGTTCTTC.

This clonotype was seen many times. The chain carries TRBV20-1 and TRBJ2-5; 10 positions agree with TRBD1. Trimming removed 3 bases from V and 4 bases from J; junction bases left unmatched: 2. The CDR3 covers 13 residues. The germline CDR1 and CDR2 sequences are DFQATT and SNEGSKA (reference sequence). CDR3 nucleotide sequence: TGCAGTGCTAGGGGGGACAGGGGAGAGACCCAGTACTTC. It is translated as CSARGDRGETQYF.

This clonotype was seen repeatedly, ten times or more. V gene TRBV4-3 combines with J gene TRBJ1-4; maybe TRBD1 (6 bases). The CDR3 has 18 amino acids. Germline CDR1 is LGHNA and CDR2 is YSLEER. Trimming stripped 0 bases from V and 3 bases from J, with 17 bases between. CDR3 DNA sequence: TGCGCCAGCAGCCAAGATGTAACAGGGAACTTTCCTAATGAAAAACTGTTTTTT. The encoded protein is CASSQDVTGNFPNEKLFF.

This clonotype was counted between two and nine times. The CDR3 sequence is CASSLSLALGTGSYNEQFF. CDR3 nucleotides: TGTGCCAGCAGTTTAAGTCTGGCTCTGGGGACAGGGAGCTACAATGAGCAGTTCTTC. The rearrangement links TRBV12-3 or TRBV12-4 to TRBJ2-1, with 9 bases aligning to TRBD1. Unmatched junction bases numbered 14, after V lost 2 bases and J lost 3 bases. The CDR3 totals 19 residues.

The genes are TRBV6-1 and TRBJ1-5; D may be TRBD1 (5 bases). This CDR3 contains 15 residues. Trimming pared 1 base from V and 2 bases from J, leaving 9 bases between. The germline CDR1 and CDR2 sequences are MNHNS and SASEGT. This chain's CDR3 is CASSEGGRGNQPQHF. The CDR3 region has the DNA TGTGCCAGCAGTGAAGGCGGCAGGGGCAATCAGCCCCAGCATTTT.

This clonotype was recorded many times. At one boundary the junction diverges from the germline segment, which might be a read error. This chain connects TRBV6-6 to TRBJ1-2; D is undetermined. Germline CDR1 reads MNHNY; CDR2 reads SVGAGI (reference sequence). The CDR3 runs to 16 residues. The chain's CDR3 is CASSHSSNPGSYGYTF. The DNA for the CDR3 is TGTGCCAGCAGTCACTCGAGTAACCCGGGGAGCTATGGCTACACCTTC.

This clonotype was recorded many times. The chain uses TRBV7-2 and TRBJ2-1; D call uncertain. Trimming cost V 1 base and J 4 bases, with 11 bases left between them. Germline CDR1 reads SGHTA; CDR2 reads FQGNSA. This CDR3 is 15 amino acids long. CDR3: CASSLEGRAYNEQFF. The CDR3 DNA reads TGTGCCAGCAGCTTAGAGGGCAGAGCGTACAATGAGCAGTTCTTC.

In its sample, this clonotype was seen many times. A read error may account for a junction end that differs from germline. The V call is TRBV7-7, the J call TRBJ2-5, with 8 bases identical to TRBD2. Per the germline V gene, CDR1 is SSHAT and CDR2 is FNYEAQ (reference sequence). The CDR3 has 16 amino acids. The CDR3 sequence is CASSLLGRGGRETQYF. The CDR3 DNA follows: TGTGCTAGCAGTCTTTTAGGCCGGGGGGGCCGGGAGACCCAGTACTTC.

This clonotype was recorded at least ten times. The rearrangement joins TRBV19 to TRBJ2-2, with 9 nucleotides matching TRBD1. The CDR3 has 16 residues. Trimming took 7 bases from V and 6 from J; bases not matched to a gene: 12. Germline values: CDR1 LNHDA, CDR2 SQIVND (reference sequence). The CDR3 DNA is TGTGCCAGTAAAGGAGTTGGACAGGGGTTGTCCGGGGAGCTGTTTTTT. Its translation: CASKGVGQGLSGELFF. The whole variable domain, filled in from reference TRBV19 and TRBJ2-2, reads DGGITQSPKYLFRKEGQNVTLSCEQNLNHDAMYWYRQDPGQGLRLIYYSQIVNDFQKGDIAEGYSVSREKKESFPLTVTSAQKNPTAFYLCASKGVGQGLSGELFFGEGSRLTVL.

This clonotype has a count of ten or more. V and J are TRBV3-1 and TRBJ2-3; 8 bases agree with TRBD2. Germline loops: CDR1 LGHDT, CDR2 YNNKEL (reference sequence). The V and J ends lost 4 bases and 0 bases, in that order; junction bases with no gene match: 3. This CDR3 is 15 amino acids long. The CDR3 reads CASSPRGGSTDTQYF. The CDR3 region has the DNA TGTGCCAGCAGCCCTCGGGGGGGAAGCACAGATACGCAGTATTTT.

In this sample, this clonotype turned up a few times. This could be a read error, since a much larger clone is one nucleotide away. The V gene is TRBV4-3, the J gene TRBJ2-1; 8 bases are shared with TRBD2. The CDR3 contains 16 residues. The germline V gene encodes CDR1 LGHNA and CDR2 YSLEER. CDR3: CASSHVSGAAYDEQFF. CDR3 bases: TGCGCCAGCAGCCACGTTAGCGGGGCCGCCTACGATGAGCAGTTCTTC.

As regards this clonotype: A much larger clonotype is one base distant, so this may be a read error. The chain is built from TRBV20-1 and TRBJ2-3; the D call may be TRBD1 or TRBD2 (6 bases each). CDR1 DFQATT and CDR2 SNEGSKA come from the germline V gene (reference sequence). This CDR3 has 11 amino acids. CDR3 in amino acids: CSGGDTDTQSF. CDR3 sequence (DNA): TGCAGTGGCGGGGACACAGATACGCAGTCTTTT.

About this clonotype: Just one base apart from a much larger clone, this may be a read error. This chain connects TRBV4-2 to TRBJ2-2; D remains ambiguous. Trimming took 5 bases from V and 6 from J, leaving 4 bases between them. The CDR3 spans 11 residues. Germline CDR1 reads LGHNA; CDR2 reads YNFKEQ. Here the CDR3 DNA reads TGTGCCAGCAGCACGGCCGGGGAGCTGTTTTTT. Translated: CASSTAGELFF.

This clonotype was seen many times. The chain joins TRBV30 to TRBJ1-5, with TRBD1 matching over 7 bases. J lost 7 bases, V lost 3 bases, and 9 bases had no gene match. This CDR3 is built from 14 residues. Germline CDR1 reads GTSNPN; CDR2 reads SVGIG (reference sequence). As DNA, the CDR3 is TGTGCCTGGAGCGAAGGGGGCGCGGAGCAGCCCCAGCATTTT. Its protein is CAWSEGGAEQPQHF.

This clonotype was picked up a small number of times. The V gene is TRBV7-9, the J gene TRBJ1-1; weak D call: TRBD1 (6 bases). V was cut by 4 bases and J by 0 bases, with 15 bases left in between. CDR1 is SEHNR and CDR2 is FQNEAQ in the germline V gene (reference sequence). This CDR3 contains 16 residues. In DNA form, the CDR3 reads TGTGCCAGCAGCTCCTACAGGGAATCGCTGAACACTGAAGCTTTCTTT. It specifies CASSSYRESLNTEAFF.

This clonotype was recorded at least ten times. The rearrangement joins TRBV6-2 or TRBV6-3 to TRBJ2-2; possibly TRBD2 for D (6 bases). CDR3 length equals 16 residues. Germline V gene sequence: CDR1 MNHEY, CDR2 SVGEGT. Trimming shortened V by 2 bases and J by 5 bases, and 15 bases separated the two germline ends. CDR3 loop: CASSYGGTPVTGELFF. Here the CDR3 DNA reads TGTGCCAGCAGTTACGGTGGGACTCCGGTGACCGGGGAGCTGTTTTTT.

In its sample, this clonotype was seen many times. This chain connects TRBV10-3 to TRBJ2-2, with 10 bases lining up with TRBD1. After removal of 0 bases from V and 0 bases from J, the junction contained 4 bases not matched to a gene. The CDR3 totals 18 residues. Looked up from germline, CDR1 is ENHRY and CDR2 is SYGVKD. Here the CDR3 DNA reads TGTGCCATCAGTGAGTCGACCGGGACAGGGGCGAACACCGGGGAGCTGTTTTTT. This translates into CAISESTGTGANTGELFF.

The sample holds many counts of this clonotype. This chain links TRBV5-6 with TRBJ2-1; 8 bases are a match to TRBD1. V was clipped by 4 bases and J by 7 bases; unmatched bases: 10. This CDR3 has 15 amino acids. The V gene's germline CDR1 is SGHDT and CDR2 YYEEEE. CDR3 nucleotide sequence: TGTGCCAGCAGCCCCCGGACAGGGCAATCGAATGAGCAGTTCTTC. It is translated as CASSPRTGQSNEQFF.

This clonotype was observed many times. The V and J genes are TRBV5-1 and TRBJ1-3; D call uncertain. The length of the CDR3 is 14 residues. The germline V gene has CDR1 SGHRS and CDR2 YFSETQ. Trimming shortened V by 4 bases and J by 4 bases, and 12 bases separated the two germline ends. The CDR3 nucleotides read TGCGCCAGCAGCGCCCTATACCAGGGAAACACCATATATTTT. Its protein product is CASSALYQGNTIYF.

A few counts support this clonotype. V is TRBV6-2 or TRBV6-3 and J is TRBJ2-5; the D gene is possibly TRBD2 (5 bases). This CDR3 region has 15 residues. Germline V gene sequence: CDR1 MNHEY, CDR2 SVGEGT. V was clipped by 5 bases and J by 5 bases, with 18 bases between them. CDR3 in DNA: TGTGCCAGCAGTCACGAGGGATCGACTTGGGAGACCCAGTACTTC. This codes for CASSHEGSTWETQYF.

Points on this clonotype: Sequence at one end of the junction differs from germline and may be a read error. V usage is TRBV7-2 and J usage is TRBJ2-2, with TRBD1 identical over 10 bases. There are 17 residues in the CDR3. Looked up from germline, CDR1 is SGHTA and CDR2 is FQGNSA. CDR3 bases: TGTGCCAGCAGCGTCACCGGGACAGGGGCAGCCACCGGGCAGCTGCTTTTT. Translated: CASSVTGTGAATGQLLF.

This clonotype was counted many times. The V call is TRBV20-1, the J call TRBJ1-3; D gene unclear. The V gene lost 2 bases and the J gene lost 0 bases, with 11 bases spanning the gap. The germline CDR1 and CDR2 sequences are DFQATT and SNEGSKA (reference sequence). The CDR3 is made up of 15 amino acids. CDR3 DNA: TGCAGTGCTAGAAAAATAGTCAGCTCTGGAAACACCATATATTTT. Protein product: CSARKIVSSGNTIYF.